These 28 T cell receptor beta chains came from one sample sequenced in a study of molecular identifiers for immune sequencing clone quantification. TCRdb re-called the PCR reads through MiXCR, storing one row per CDR3 protein. Among 85,000 to 120,000 distinct CDR3 sequences listed, around 37% were seen once. The sequenced sample consisted of naive CD8+ T cells from blood, with Jurkat cell RNA spiked in. Indicated subset: FACS-sorted CD8+CD4-CCR7+CD45RA+ naive T cells. Receptors originate from a human donor in good health. Some libraries in this study had Jurkat cell RNA spiked in.

This clonotype was seen only a few times. This chain uses TRBV28 with TRBJ1-5; D is unresolved. Trimming left V 6 bases short and J 6 bases short, with 18 bases between. Germline V CDR1 and CDR2: MDHEN, SYDVKM. The CDR3 loop spans 15 amino acids. CDR3: CASSQDKGRRQPQHF. The CDR3 DNA follows: TGTGCCAGCAGCCAAGACAAAGGTCGGCGTCAGCCCCAGCATTTT. Full variable domain (missing parts from reference TRBV28 and TRBJ1-5): DVKVTQSSRYLVKRTGEKVFLECVQDMDHENMFWYRQDPGLGLRLIYFSYDVKMKEKGDIPEGYSVSREKKERFSLILESASTNQTSMYLCASSQDKGRRQPQHFGDGTRLSIL.

J is TRBJ2-3 and V is TRBV6-2 or TRBV6-3; 7 bases are a match to TRBD1. The J segment lost 0 bases and the V segment lost 5 bases, leaving 11 bases of the junction unmatched. Per the germline V gene, CDR1 is MNHEY and CDR2 is SVGEGT. The CDR3 consists of 17 residues. The CDR3 region is CASSDPGGALSTDTQYF. The CDR3 DNA reads as TGTGCCAGCAGTGACCCAGGGGGAGCCTTAAGCACAGATACGCAGTATTTT.

For this clonotype: This may be a read error: a much more frequent sequence differs by one nucleotide. The chain joins TRBV6-2 or TRBV6-3 to TRBJ1-5; no clear D. CDR1 and CDR2 from the germline V gene are MNHEY and SVGEGT. V lost 0 bases, J lost 0 bases, and 6 bases lay in between. The CDR3 loop spans 15 amino acids. The CDR3 bases are TGTGCCAGCAGTTACTCGCCCTATAGCAATCAGCCCCAGCATTTT. Translation: CASSYSPYSNQPQHF.

The rearrangement joins TRBV2 to TRBJ1-1; D not certain. The CDR3 loop spans 13 amino acids. Germline V gene data show CDR1 as SNHLY and CDR2 as FYNNEI. The ends were cut back, 6 bases at V and 1 base at J, with 9 bases in the middle. For the CDR3, the DNA is TGTGCCAGCAGCGATGGACCGAACACTGAAGCTTTCTTT. Translation gives CASSDGPNTEAFF.

This clonotype has ten or more counts. The chain has TRBV28 and TRBJ2-2, with 10 nucleotides matching TRBD2. V trimming: 5 bases; J trimming: 6 bases; junction bases outside the gene matches: 9. In germline, CDR1 is MDHEN, CDR2 SYDVKM. This CDR3 spans 16 amino acids. The CDR3 DNA reads TGTGCCAGCAGTCCTACTAGCGGGAAACAGCCCGGGGAGCTGTTTTTT. Translation gives CASSPTSGKQPGELFF.

V gene TRBV20-1 combines with J gene TRBJ2-7; no firm D call. Trimming cost V 4 bases and J 4 bases, with 14 bases left between them. CDR1 and CDR2 (germline): DFQATT, SNEGSKA (reference sequence). The CDR3 extends over 13 amino acids. CDR3 sequence (DNA): TGCAGTGCTATCGGCCCTCTGGAGTACGAGCAGTACTTC. The encoded protein is CSAIGPLEYEQYF.

Comment on this clonotype: Relative to the germline gene, one junction end is altered; a read error may explain this. The chain joins TRBV4-1 to TRBJ1-5; D is unclear. CDR3 size: 14 residues. The germline CDR1 and CDR2 sequences are MGHRA and YSYEKL. CDR3 loop: CAGSQERSNQPQHF. In nucleotides, the CDR3 is TGCGCCGGCAGCCAAGAGCGGAGCAATCAGCCCCAGCATTTT.

Notes on this clonotype: This is likely a read error, given that the CDR3 carries no conserved phenylalanine or tryptophan at its end. The rearrangement uses TRBV9 and TRBJ2-3; no definite D call. CDR3 length equals 16 residues. Trimming pared 0 bases from V and 1 base from J, leaving 12 bases between. Germline V gene lookup returns CDR1 SGDLS and CDR2 YYNGEE. CDR3 in DNA: TGTGCCAGCAGCGTAGCTACTGCCTGGGGCACAGATACGCAGTATCTT. Translating gives CASSVATAWGTDTQYL.

In its sample, this clonotype was seen once. The chain recombines TRBV3-1 with TRBJ2-7; D might be TRBD2 (5 bases). CDR1 and CDR2 from the germline V gene are LGHDT and YNNKEL (reference sequence). The CDR3 consists of 14 residues. Between the trimmed V and J ends, which lost 3 bases and 4 bases, there was a span of 13 bases. CDR3 region: CASSHRDTPYEQYF. The CDR3 coding sequence is TGTGCCAGCAGCCATCGGGATACCCCTTACGAGCAGTACTTC.

As concerns this clonotype: Since the CDR3 does not end with the conserved phenylalanine or tryptophan, this likely comes from a read error. The rearrangement uses TRBV14 and TRBJ2-3; D may be TRBD1 or TRBD2 (6 bases each). This CDR3 has 15 residues. Trimming stripped 0 bases from V and 5 bases from J, with 12 bases between. Germline loops: CDR1 SGHDN, CDR2 FVKESK. In DNA, the CDR3 is TGTGCCAGCAGCCAAGAAGGGGGGCGATTAGATACGCAGTATTAT. It translates to CASSQEGGRLDTQYY.

This clonotype was observed at least ten times. This chain links TRBV5-4 with TRBJ2-3, with 7 bases lining up with TRBD2. The V gene end was trimmed by 4 bases and the J gene end by 0 bases; junction bases not matched to a gene: 11. The CDR3 totals 17 residues. Germline-derived CDR1 and CDR2 are SGHNT and YYREEE (reference sequence). CDR3 DNA sequence: TGTGCCAGCAGCCGAGCCTCTAGCGGAGCAAGCACAGATACGCAGTATTTT. Its protein is CASSRASSGASTDTQYF.

In its sample, this clonotype was seen once. The chain combines TRBV5-1 with TRBJ2-2, with D possibly called TRBD1 or TRBD2 (5 bases each). V was shortened by 2 bases and J by 8 bases, with 10 bases between the two germline ends. The germline CDR1 and CDR2 sequences are SGHRS and YFSETQ. This CDR3 comprises 13 residues. Here the CDR3 reads CASSLRDEGELFF. The CDR3 DNA sequence: TGCGCCAGCAGCTTAAGGGACGAGGGGGAGCTGTTTTTT.

This clonotype appeared many times. The chain joins TRBV28 to TRBJ2-3; 10 bases line up with TRBD2. Germline CDR1 is MDHEN and CDR2 is SYDVKM. CDR3 length equals 15 residues. Trimming removed 5 bases from V and 4 bases from J; junction bases left unmatched: 6. For the CDR3, the DNA is TGTGCCAGCAGTACCGGGACTAGCGCCCCAGATACGCAGTATTTT. It codes for CASSTGTSAPDTQYF.

Turning to this clonotype: Germline and junction disagree at one end, which may indicate a read error. This chain uses TRBV11-2 with TRBJ2-4, with 8 bases matching TRBD1. The CDR3 covers 11 residues. CDR1 is SGHAT, CDR2 FQNNGV, per germline. The CDR3 loop reads CTSSNSGTGYF. CDR3 nucleotide sequence: TGTACCAGCAGCAATTCCGGGACAGGTTACTTC.

Points on this clonotype: This may stem from a read error, because a much larger clone lies one nucleotide away. The chain recombines TRBV4-2 with TRBJ1-1, with TRBD1 identical over 9 bases. The germline gives CDR1 LGHNA, CDR2 YNFKEQ. V gave up 4 bases and J gave up 4 bases; unmatched junction bases: 10. The CDR3 runs to 16 residues. This CDR3 reads CASSLTGQGTSTEAFF. The CDR3, as DNA: TGTGCCAGCAGCCTAACTGGACAGGGGACTAGCACTGAAGCTTTCTTT.

V is TRBV6-2 or TRBV6-3 and J is TRBJ2-3, with TRBD2 matching over 7 bases. CDR1 MNHEY and CDR2 SVGEGT come from the germline V gene. The CDR3 covers 13 residues. V shed 11 bases, J shed 7 bases, and the junction held 12 bases outside the gene matches. The CDR3 coding sequence is TGTGCCTCCTGGGAGGGGCCGTGGAATACGCAGTATTTT. Its translation: CASWEGPWNTQYF.

The chain employs TRBV12-3 or TRBV12-4 and TRBJ2-7; TRBD1 matches 8 bases. The CDR3 covers 15 residues. Trimming took 4 bases from V and 1 from J; bases not matched to a gene: 6. The CDR3 region is CASSWTGSNSYEQYF. The DNA for the CDR3 is TGTGCCAGCAGTTGGACAGGGTCGAATTCCTACGAGCAGTACTTC.

This chain joins TRBV29-1 and TRBJ2-7, with D possibly matching TRBD2 (6 bases). Trimming took 4 bases from V and 3 from J, leaving 13 bases between them. Germline-derived CDR1 and CDR2 are SQVTM and ANQGSEA. This CDR3 spans 13 amino acids. CDR3 DNA: TGCAGCGTTGTTGGAGGGCACCGCTACGAGCAGTACTTC. Amino acids: CSVVGGHRYEQYF.

Regarding this clonotype: Given a much more abundant clone one base away, this may be a read error. The rearrangement links TRBV29-1 to TRBJ2-5; 8 positions match TRBD1. Trimming cost V 7 bases and J 5 bases; bases outside gene matches: 9. Germline assignment: CDR1 SQVTM and CDR2 ANQGSEA. This CDR3 is built from 13 residues. This CDR3 reads CSAFPQGAETQYF. CDR3 in DNA: TGCAGCGCTTTCCCGCAGGGGGCGGAGACCCAGTACTTC.

This clonotype was detected only a few times. The V call is TRBV15, the J call TRBJ1-2, with D maybe TRBD1 (5 bases). The CDR3 runs 13 residues. Germline CDR1 LNHNV, CDR2 YYDKDF (reference sequence). V dropped 4 bases and J dropped 10 bases, with 16 bases sitting between them. The CDR3 loop reads CATSKAWGGDYTF. Written as DNA, the CDR3 is TGTGCCACCAGCAAAGCATGGGGCGGCGACTACACCTTC.

This clonotype occurred a few times. This chain links TRBV7-6 with TRBJ2-2; D may be TRBD2 (6 bases). The germline V gene encodes CDR1 SGHVS and CDR2 FNYEAQ. The CDR3 runs to 21 residues. Trimming removed 1 base from V and 3 bases from J, with 27 bases in between. The CDR3 DNA reads as TGTGCCAGCAGCTTAGACGGTAGCGGTTTGGTATCCACCCCGGACACCGGGGAGCTGTTTTTT. This codes for CASSLDGSGLVSTPDTGELFF.

This clonotype was counted between two and nine times. CDR3 nucleotide sequence: TGTGCCAGCAGTCCGGGACTAGCGGGAGAAGGGGAGCAGTACTTC. This gives the protein CASSPGLAGEGEQYF. This rearrangement joins TRBV27 to TRBJ2-7, with 14 bases identical to TRBD2. CDR1 is MNHEY, CDR2 SMNVEV, per germline (reference sequence). After removal of 5 bases from V and 7 bases from J, the junction contained 7 bases not matched to a gene. This CDR3 is 15 amino acids long.

The CDR3 DNA sequence: TGTGCCAGCAGCCCCGATAGGCCGGACGAGCAGTACTTC. Its translation is CASSPDRPDEQYF. V and J are TRBV9 and TRBJ2-7, with D hard to call. This CDR3 is built from 13 residues. With 4 bases removed from V and 5 bases from J, the gap between germline ends came to 13 bases. Germline values: CDR1 SGDLS, CDR2 YYNGEE.

There are a few counts of this clonotype. The rearrangement links TRBV15 to TRBJ2-5; D call uncertain. CDR3 size: 15 residues. V shed 0 bases and J shed 1 base, with 9 bases lying between them. Germline CDR1 LNHNV, CDR2 YYDKDF (reference sequence). CDR3 amino acids: CATSRDFMPQETQYF. In DNA, the CDR3 is TGTGCCACCAGCAGAGACTTCATGCCCCAAGAGACCCAGTACTTC.

This CDR3 is CASSRDRGGEQYF. CDR3 DNA sequence: TGTGCCAGCAGCCGAGACAGGGGCGGCGAGCAGTACTTC. The J gene is TRBJ2-7, the V gene TRBV7-2; TRBD1 matches 8 bases. With V trimmed by 5 bases and J by 6 bases, 6 bases remained unmatched. CDR1 and CDR2 from the germline V gene are SGHTA and FQGNSA. CDR3 length equals 13 residues.

This clonotype was seen a few times. J is TRBJ1-4 and V is TRBV20-1; 8 bases match TRBD1. The trim removed 5 bases at V and 0 bases at J, leaving 11 bases unmatched. The CDR3 extends over 17 amino acids. Per germline, CDR1 DFQATT and CDR2 SNEGSKA (reference sequence). The CDR3 reads CSAPTDRVVSTNEKLFF. Here the CDR3 DNA reads TGCAGTGCTCCCACGGACAGGGTCGTTTCAACTAATGAAAAACTGTTTTTT.

As to this clonotype: One junction end does not reproduce the germline sequence, and a read error may be involved. This chain uses TRBV13 with TRBJ1-4, with a possible D match to TRBD1 (5 bases). The CDR3 sequence is 20 residues long. The germline V gene encodes CDR1 PRHDT and CDR2 FYEKMQ (reference sequence). The CDR3 coding sequence is TGTGCCAGCAGCTTTTTCGCAGACCGGGACCCAGGCAGGACTAATGAAAATCTGTTTTTT. The encoded protein is CASSFFADRDPGRTNENLFF.

This chain links TRBV28 with TRBJ2-1; D not certain. Trimming took 3 bases from V and 2 from J, leaving 11 bases between them. Germline V gives CDR1 MDHEN, CDR2 SYDVKM. The CDR3 is made up of 15 amino acids. DNA for the CDR3: TGTGCCAGCAGTTTCCGGGCCTTCCCCTACAATGAGCAGTTCTTC. Protein product: CASSFRAFPYNEQFF. Using reference TRBV28 and TRBJ2-1 for the parts outside the CDR3, the full variable domain is DVKVTQSSRYLVKRTGEKVFLECVQDMDHENMFWYRQDPGLGLRLIYFSYDVKMKEKGDIPEGYSVSREKKERFSLILESASTNQTSMYLCASSFRAFPYNEQFFGPGTRLTVL.